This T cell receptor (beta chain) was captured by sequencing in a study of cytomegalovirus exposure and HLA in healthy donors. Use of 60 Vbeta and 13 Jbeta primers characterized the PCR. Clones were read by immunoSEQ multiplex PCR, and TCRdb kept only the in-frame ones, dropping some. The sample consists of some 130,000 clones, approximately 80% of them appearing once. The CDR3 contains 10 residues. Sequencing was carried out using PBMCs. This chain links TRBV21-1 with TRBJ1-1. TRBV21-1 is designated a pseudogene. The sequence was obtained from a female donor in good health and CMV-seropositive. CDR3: CASSARGAFF. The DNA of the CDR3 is TGTGCCAGCAGCGCCCGGGGGGCTTTCTTT.